A single sample is the source of the 3 T cell receptor beta chains below, sequenced in a study of spatial heterogeneity in lung cancer. Described time point: sample taken at primary tumor resection. TCRdb re-analysed the 5' RACE reads in MiXCR, keeping a single row per CDR3 protein. The sample yields about 2,900 distinct CDR3 sequences, around 20% seen once. This sample comprised normal lung tissue next to the tumor, obtained at surgery. These TCRs come from a male donor with early-stage non-small cell lung cancer.

By share, this clonotype ranks as medium-sized (0.01 to 0.1%). The V call is TRBV16, the J call TRBJ2-6, with a tentative D call TRBD1 (6 bases). CDR1 is KGHSY and CDR2 is FQNENV in the germline V gene. Trimming removed 4 bases at V and 0 bases at J, with 7 bases between. The CDR3 totals 15 residues. In nucleotides, the CDR3 is TGTGCCAGCAGCCGGGACATCTCTGGGGCCAACGTCCTGACTTTC. This codes for CASSRDISGANVLTF.

The V gene is TRBV29-1, the J gene TRBJ1-2; D possibly corresponds to TRBD1 (5 bases). CDR3 length: 13 residues. Trimming removed 6 bases at V and 5 bases at J, with 16 bases between. Germline V gene lookup returns CDR1 SQVTM and CDR2 ANQGSEA. The CDR3, as DNA: TGCAGCGTGGATAGTGGGGCCCTATATGGCTACACCTTC. Amino acid sequence: CSVDSGALYGYTF.

This chain links TRBV29-1 with TRBJ2-7, with 10 bases lining up with TRBD1. CDR1 SQVTM and CDR2 ANQGSEA come from the germline V gene. Germline trimming cut 4 bases from V and 5 bases from J; bases unmatched to any gene: 5. The CDR3 runs to 13 residues. The CDR3 DNA reads TGCAGCGTTGGAACAGGGACAGGGGACGAGCAGTACTTC. Amino acid sequence: CSVGTGTGDEQYF.